This TCR beta chain was documented in a study of blood T cell repertoires in COVID-19. As for the study in general: Acute-phase and convalescent COVID-19 samples originated in the United States, Italy and Spain. In each case, the material was cDNA or gDNA derived from T cells, B-cell-depleted T cells, or PBMCs.

The length of the CDR3 is 12 residues. V shed 4 bases and J shed 9 bases, with 15 bases lying between them. Germline V gene lookup returns CDR1 GTSNPN and CDR2 SVGIG (reference sequence). Original processing notes: Amplification from reference gene primers served as the basis for estimated nucleated cell counts. Sequencing used immunoSEQ multiplex PCR; TCRdb keeps in-frame clones, though not all of them. V and J calls and clone size come straight from that table; D and trimming were deduced from the DNA. The sample has 95,000 to 120,000 clones; about 88% are singletons. The specimen sequenced was peripheral blood. This chain joins TRBV30 and TRBJ1-2, with a possible D match to TRBD1 (5 bases). This receptor was identified in a woman between 65 and 79 years old who had recovered from COVID-19. This chain's CDR3 is CAWTATGGRYTF. DNA for the CDR3: TGTGCCTGGACCGCTACAGGTGGGCGCTACACCTTC.